This T cell receptor beta chain comes out of a study of shared clonotypes between healthy human individuals. Looking at the study overall: CD4 naive cells filled three plates per donor, CD4 memory three, CD8 naive two and CD8 memory one.

The donors, all of them Caucasian adults, lived in Nashville, Tennessee. Per the original data handling: Filtering differed, since immunoSEQ gave only junction sequences and no quality scores. Sequencing was performed with immunoSEQ multiplex PCR; in TCRdb, only in-frame clones are kept and a portion is missing. The V and J calls and the clone size are those of that table, but D and trimming were determined from the DNA. The sample holds some 680,000 clones, around three quarters seen once. The CDR3 loop spans 14 amino acids. Germline CDR1 is SGHRS and CDR2 is YFSETQ. With 4 bases clipped from V and 2 bases from J, the junction kept 4 bases outside the gene matches.

This clonotype originated in a woman aged 25 to 39 in good health. The material sequenced was memory CD4+ T cells sorted from blood. Indicated subset: CD45RA-negative fraction. This rearrangement joins TRBV5-1 to TRBJ2-7, with 9 bases aligning to TRBD1. The CDR3: CASSTRDRAYEQYF. CDR3 nucleotide sequence: TGCGCCAGCAGCACCCGGGACAGGGCCTACGAGCAGTACTTC.